A selection of T cell receptor beta chains follows, all from one sample in a study of T cell responses to AZD1222 COVID-19 vaccine. The protocol was immunoSEQ multiplex PCR, while the TCRdb copy is restricted to in-frame clones and leaves out a portion. There are tens of thousands of clones in the sample; more than 70% occur only once, and roughly 6% lies in the top ten. The sample consisted of peripheral blood, taken 28 days after the second AZD1222 dose. These receptors all stem from an adult who received the AZD1222 COVID-19 vaccine. Both conserved end residues are part of each CDR3. A D gene is named only where the DNA matches it firmly. Part of the rows lack a size; the others show once, few, many or a class for expanded clones.

D	J	V	size	CDR3	DNA
NA	TRBJ1-4	TRBV30	once	CAWISARGGNEKLFF	TGTGCCTGGATCTCCGCCCGAGGGGGTAATGAAAAACTGTTTTTT
NA	TRBJ2-7	TRBV3-1/TRBV3-2	NA	CASSQFPMSSYEQYF	TGTGCCAGCAGCCAATTCCCGATGAGCTCCTACGAGCAGTACTTC
NA	TRBJ2-7	TRBV6-5	NA	CASKDSRISYEQYF	TGTGCCAGCAAGGACTCCCGTATCTCCTACGAGCAGTACTTC
NA	TRBJ2-3	TRBV10-3	NA	CAIRGQSQYF	TGTGCCATCAGGGGGCAGTCGCAGTATTTT
NA	TRBJ2-2	TRBV6-2/TRBV6-3	NA	CASSGDSKNTGELFF	TGTGCCAGCAGTGGGGACTCGAAAAACACCGGGGAGCTGTTTTTT
TRBD1	TRBJ2-7	TRBV2	few	CASSEGGLYEQYF	TGTGCCAGCAGCGAAGGGGGCCTCTACGAGCAGTACTTC
NA	TRBJ1-5	TRBV27	NA	CASRKKKGFDQPQHF	TGTGCCAGCAGAAAAAAGAAGGGTTTCGATCAGCCCCAGCATTTT
NA	TRBJ1-5	TRBV27	few	CASSPDSLRGNQPQHF	TGTGCCAGCAGTCCGGACAGCCTAAGGGGCAATCAGCCCCAGCATTTT
NA	TRBJ2-7	TRBV25-1	NA	CASSEYRLARPYEQYF	TGTGCCAGCAGTGAATACCGGCTAGCGCGACCCTACGAGCAGTACTTC
TRBD2	TRBJ2-4	TRBV19	NA	CASSPRLAGTLAKNIQYF	TGTGCCAGTAGTCCCAGACTAGCGGGAACCCTAGCCAAAAACATTCAGTACTTC
TRBD2	TRBJ2-7	TRBV5-4	NA	CASSYTSGTTYEQYF	TGTGCCAGCAGCTATACTAGCGGTACTACCTACGAGCAGTACTTC
NA	TRBJ2-2	TRBV7-9	NA	CASSLAKVGGGELFF	TGTGCCAGCAGCTTAGCGAAGGTCGGGGGCGGGGAGCTGTTTTTT
NA	TRBJ1-3	TRBV28	NA	CASSSPGGTGNTIYF	TGTGCCAGCAGTTCCCCGGGGGGTACTGGAAACACCATATATTTT
NA	TRBJ1-2	TRBV6-2/TRBV6-3	NA	CASSHLQEGYGYTF	TGTGCCAGCAGTCATTTACAGGAGGGCTATGGCTACACCTTC
NA	TRBJ1-2	TRBV6-4	NA	CASSDSMRSGAHYGYTF	TGTGCCAGCAGTGACTCGATGAGGTCAGGGGCCCACTATGGCTACACCTTC
TRBD1	TRBJ1-1	TRBV7-6	NA	CASSIQRVGGRGKTEAFF	TGTGCCAGCAGCATCCAGAGGGTAGGTGGCAGGGGGAAAACTGAAGCTTTCTTT
TRBD2	TRBJ2-2	TRBV19	once	CASRGTSGGVPGTGELFF	TGTGCCAGTAGAGGGACTAGCGGGGGGGTCCCGGGCACCGGGGAGCTGTTTTTT
TRBD1	TRBJ1-1	TRBV24-1	NA	CATSEGQGTEAFF	TGTGCCACCAGTGAGGGACAGGGAACTGAAGCTTTCTTT
NA	TRBJ1-2	TRBV3-1/TRBV3-2	NA	CASSQKGMDYGYTF	TGTGCCAGCAGCCAAAAGGGAATGGACTATGGCTACACCTTC
NA	TRBJ2-7	TRBV20-1	NA	CSASTDLGEQYF	TGCAGTGCTAGTACCGATCTGGGGGAGCAGTACTTC
NA	TRBJ1-5	TRBV19	NA	CASNSGLSRNQPQHF	TGTGCCAGTAACTCTGGTTTATCGAGGAATCAGCCCCAGCATTTT
TRBD2	TRBJ2-1	TRBV13	once	CASSLELADEQFF	TGTGCCAGCAGCTTAGAACTAGCGGATGAGCAGTTCTTC
NA	TRBJ2-4	TRBV4-3	NA	CASSQRGGKNIQYF	TGCGCCAGCAGCCAAAGAGGGGGCAAAAACATTCAGTACTTC
NA	TRBJ2-7	TRBV19	NA	CASSIARHYSYEQYF	TGTGCCAGTAGTATAGCCAGACACTACTCCTACGAGCAGTACTTC
NA	TRBJ1-1	TRBV7-6	NA	CASSLLRAPGEAFF	TGTGCCAGCAGCTTATTAAGGGCCCCGGGGGAAGCTTTCTTT
NA	TRBJ2-7	TRBV27	NA	CASSLSGHPTLYEQYF	TGTGCCAGCAGTTTATCGGGCCACCCCACGCTCTACGAGCAGTACTTC
TRBD1	TRBJ1-5	TRBV19	NA	CASSTIGQGGTQPQHF	TGTGCCAGTAGTACCATCGGACAGGGGGGGACTCAGCCCCAGCATTTT
TRBD2	TRBJ2-5	TRBV5-4	NA	CASSSGLAGVLETQYF	TGTGCCAGCAGCTCGGGACTAGCGGGAGTTTTGGAGACCCAGTACTTC
TRBD1	TRBJ2-2	TRBV28	NA	CASSLGDSRGSGELFF	TGTGCCAGCAGTCTGGGGGACAGTCGCGGATCTGGGGAGCTGTTTTTT
NA	TRBJ1-1	TRBV3-1/TRBV3-2	once	CASSPRGFTEAFF	TGTGCCAGCAGCCCCCGAGGGTTCACTGAAGCTTTCTTT
NA	TRBJ1-5	TRBV16	NA	CASSQWNSQPQHF	TGTGCCAGCAGCCAATGGAACAGTCAGCCCCAGCATTTT
NA	TRBJ2-2	TRBV19	NA	CASSEQGTNTGELFF	TGTGCCAGTAGTGAACAGGGGACTAACACCGGGGAGCTGTTTTTT
TRBD1	TRBJ2-5	TRBV5-1	NA	CASSPTPDRNQETQYF	TGCGCCAGCAGCCCGACGCCGGACAGGAACCAAGAGACCCAGTACTTC
NA	TRBJ1-1	TRBV28	few	CASSPSGGGREAFF	TGTGCCAGCAGTCCGTCGGGGGGGGGACGCGAAGCTTTCTTT
TRBD1	TRBJ2-3	TRBV27	once	CASSATGASTDTQYF	TGTGCCAGCAGTGCGACAGGGGCTAGCACAGATACGCAGTATTTT
TRBD2	TRBJ2-1	TRBV11-2	NA	CASSRGGSNEQFF	TGTGCCAGCAGCCGGGGGGGAAGTAATGAGCAGTTCTTC
NA	TRBJ2-3	TRBV7-6	once	CASSHRVTDTQYF	TGTGCCAGCAGCCACAGGGTCACAGATACGCAGTATTTT
NA	TRBJ1-2	TRBV5-4	NA	CASSLAGVSHGYTF	TGTGCCAGCAGCTTGGCGGGCGTCTCTCATGGCTACACCTTC
NA	TRBJ2-1	TRBV27	NA	CASSFIGKRVEQFF	TGTGCCAGCAGTTTTATTGGTAAACGGGTTGAGCAGTTCTTC
TRBD1	TRBJ2-4	TRBV19	NA	CASSRGQGLDIQYF	TGTGCCAGTAGTAGGGGACAGGGGTTGGACATTCAGTACTTC
TRBD1	TRBJ1-3	TRBV5-4	NA	CASSPGQGARGNTIYF	TGTGCCAGCAGCCCGGGACAGGGGGCGCGAGGAAACACCATATATTTT
NA	TRBJ2-1	TRBV14	NA	CASSRGGGRPYNEQFF	TGTGCCAGCAGCCGTGGTGGGGGCCGGCCTTACAATGAGCAGTTCTTC
NA	TRBJ2-1	TRBV3-1/TRBV3-2	NA	CASSQDHGGTAQFF	TGTGCCAGCAGCCAAGATCATGGGGGGACTGCTCAGTTCTTC
NA	TRBJ2-3	TRBV13	once	CASSPSGWVSSTDTQYF	TGTGCCAGCAGCCCCAGCGGGTGGGTCTCTAGCACAGATACGCAGTATTTT
NA	TRBJ2-2	TRBV10-2	NA	CASRPGTVNTGELFF	TGCGCCAGCAGGCCCGGGACCGTGAACACCGGGGAGCTGTTTTTT
TRBD1	TRBJ1-2	TRBV29-1	few	CSVGTGGSGYGYTF	TGCAGCGTGGGGACAGGGGGAAGCGGCTATGGCTACACCTTC
NA	TRBJ2-2	TRBV6-4	NA	CASRGPSNTGELFF	TGTGCCAGCAGAGGACCAAGCAACACCGGGGAGCTGTTTTTT
NA	TRBJ1-1	TRBV19	NA	CASSTLQARATEAFF	TGTGCCAGTAGCACACTACAGGCCAGAGCCACTGAAGCTTTCTTT
NA	TRBJ1-2	TRBV28	NA	CASQGFGIYGYTF	TGTGCCAGCCAGGGGTTCGGCATCTATGGCTACACCTTC
TRBD1	TRBJ1-1	TRBV14	NA	CASSQDFWQGARTEAFF	TGTGCCAGCAGCCAAGATTTTTGGCAGGGGGCGCGGACTGAAGCTTTCTTT
TRBD2	TRBJ2-3	TRBV2	NA	CASTPQAGGRTDTQYF	TGTGCCAGCACCCCTCAGGCGGGAGGTCGAACAGATACGCAGTATTTT
NA	TRBJ1-2	TRBV12-3/TRBV12-4	NA	CASSLVQMPGYTF	TGTGCCAGCAGCTTAGTACAGATGCCCGGCTACACCTTC
NA	TRBJ1-3	TRBV3-1/TRBV3-2	NA	CASSRGGPFGNTIYF	TGTGCCAGCAGCCGAGGAGGCCCATTCGGAAACACCATATATTTT
NA	TRBJ2-5	TRBV29-1	few	CSTEEQGGGETQYF	TGCAGCACTGAGGAACAGGGTGGGGGAGAGACCCAGTACTTC
NA	TRBJ2-7	TRBV6-6	NA	CASTQPASLPYF	TGTGCCAGCACCCAACCGGCCTCCCTCCCGTACTTC
NA	TRBJ1-1	TRBV2	NA	CASSASTGNPEAFF	TGTGCCAGCAGTGCCTCCACAGGGAACCCTGAAGCTTTCTTT
NA	TRBJ1-6	TRBV7-8	NA	CASSLAQTANSPLHF	TGTGCCAGCAGCTTAGCCCAGACAGCAAATTCACCCCTCCACTTT
NA	TRBJ2-6	TRBV28	NA	CASSLDLSAGANVLTF	TGTGCCAGCAGTTTGGACCTGTCGGCTGGGGCCAACGTCCTGACTTTC
NA	TRBJ2-3	TRBV3-1/TRBV3-2	once	CASSRGGGPSTDTQYF	TGTGCCAGCAGCCGGGGCGGGGGCCCTAGCACAGATACGCAGTATTTT